This T cell receptor (beta chain) was observed in a study of Ad26.COV2.S vaccination and SARS-CoV-2 variants. Study-wide background: Donor participated within the Ad26.COV2.S arm of the COV1001 trial. In the study, Ad26.COV2.S was injected intramuscularly once, or twice 56 days apart.

Libraries were prepared by immunoSEQ multiplex PCR; TCRdb keeps only in-frame clonotypes and omits some of them. Among hundreds of thousands of clones listed, roughly 90% were seen once. Treatment: around 19 received Ad26.COV2.S at low or high dose, single or two shots; 5 received placebo; per-sample allocation not given. Specimen acquisition occurred on day 63 following the initial vaccine or placebo injection. The administered vaccine (an Ad26 vector) expressed Wuhan-strain SARS-CoV-2 spike. Germline assignment: CDR1 GTSNPN and CDR2 SVGIG (reference sequence). The CDR3 runs 13 residues. Trimming stripped 0 bases from V and 2 bases from J, with 7 bases between. This clone was recorded a few times.

The chain joins TRBV30 to TRBJ2-5; unclear D gene. This clonotype was sampled from a person aged 18-65 years who received the Ad26.COV2.S COVID-19 vaccine or a placebo. The sequences come from peripheral blood, collected in a trial of Ad26.COV2.S vaccine versus placebo. CDR3 nucleotide sequence: TGTGCCTGGAGTGTACAGAGTCAAGAGACCCAGTACTTC. It encodes CAWSVQSQETQYF.